This record looks at one T cell receptor beta chain sequence and its context. The antigen this receptor binds is unknown. Base-call qualities are not available, and no considerably larger clone is one nucleotide away. On a MiSeq, deep resolution sequencing aimed for a depth between 1 in 1 million and 1 in 200,000 T cells, with each clonotype covered 10x on average. The immunoSEQ hsTCRB Kit was used to generate TCR beta libraries. The original pipeline was this. Data were analyzed with ImmunoSEQ Data Assistant and ImmunoSEQ Analyzer, with V, D and J genes assigned per IMGT definitions. Clonality was computed as one minus normalized Shannon entropy of productive rearrangement frequencies, ranging from 0 to 1. Only overrepresented clonotypes making up at least 0.05% of the repertoire of each patient were included in the public clonotype analysis. Repertoires from around 13 age-matched healthy donors in immuneACCESS were used as clonality controls. Here the immuneACCESS table is served through TCRdb, limited to in-frame sequences with V and J called. Missing clones are a known gap in these copies; in checked studies unresolved V genes cover under half, and the rest lacks a known reason. That table gives V, J and clone size, and the DNA gave D and trimming. This sample has approximately 32,000 clones in its table, and approximately 69% of those were observed once. Roughly a quarter of the sample is taken by the ten largest.

The record originates from a study of cytotoxic CD8 clonotypes in ibrutinib-treated CLL (dated by TCRdb to 2020 to 2023). For the study in its entirety: In this cohort, around 14 patients were treatment-naive and about ten were relapsed/refractory, while around 18 had unmutated IGHV. Responses were partial in some 24 patients and complete in 2; after median approximately 67 months follow-up, around 15 stayed in remission and roughly twelve progressed. Samples at response were collected after a median of 12 months of treatment, with a range of roughly 6 to 40 months. On average, each sample yielded around 250,000 productive templates and 94,082 productive rearrangements. Longitudinal samples were obtainable from about 30% of the 86 participants in the trial. Cryopreserved peripheral blood mononuclear cells were collected at three points: before therapy, at response, and at either sustained remission or disease progression. Results and caveats for the whole study, not just this receptor: Baseline clonality was found to be higher than that of age-matched healthy donors and was strongly correlated with circulating CD8+ T-cell counts. Sustained-remission and progressing patients did not have matched sampling times, and lymph node repertoires were not examined. Public clonotypes were rare and either shrank or stayed stable during treatment, and the rise in clonality at ibrutinib response reflected expansion of private clonotypes. An increase in clonality was observed at ibrutinib response, with clonality remaining stable during sustained remission and falling back toward baseline at progression.

The CDR3 runs 16 amino acids, cysteine and phenylalanine included. Left in the record is the CDR3 DNA by itself, 48 bases read in frame from the first base. Clipping removes 1 base from V and 4 bases from J, with 10 as the unmatched junction base count. The germline V gene (reference sequence) supplies CDR1 GTSNPN and CDR2 SVGIG. For TCR beta library preparation, approximately 2 micrograms of genomic DNA was extracted from cryopreserved PBMCs. Longitudinal blood samples from CLL patients receiving ibrutinib monotherapy were subjected to high-throughput TCR beta sequencing. The patients were enrolled in a single-center, open-label phase 2 trial of ibrutinib monotherapy.

The receptor's source is a human donor with chronic lymphocytic leukemia. The rearranged segments are TRBV30 and TRBJ2-3, with 8 junctional bases fitting TRBD2. The sample consisted of PBMCs, taken before ibrutinib treatment. The encoded CDR3 is CAWSAVSGSGADTQYF. The DNA sequence is TGTGCCTGGAGTGCCGTAAGCGGGAGTGGCGCAGATACGCAGTATTTT.